The source of this TCR beta chain is a study of response to subunit inactivated influenza vaccine. Study results and caveats: Authors suggested each seasonal influenza vaccination recruits few new T cells.

The CDR3 covers 16 residues. Looked up from germline, CDR1 is SGHTA and CDR2 is FQGNSA. Unmatched junction bases numbered 12, after V lost 5 bases and J lost 4 bases. TCRdb independently ran MiXCR on the RT-PCR reads; one entry per CDR3 protein. Of 650,000 to 800,000 distinct CDR3 sequences listed, around a sixth were seen once; the top ten hold roughly a tenth. On this clonotype: Its cognate antigen is unknown.

Here the sequenced sample was PBMCs from blood, taken around 5 days after vaccination. This TCR was sampled from a man aged 45-60 years who received an inactivated influenza vaccine. The gene calls are TRBV7-2 and TRBJ2-3, with 7 bases lining up with TRBD2. The CDR3 bases are TGTGCCAGCAGCCATAGGGGTTGGGAGGGACCAGATACGCAGTATTTT. It specifies CASSHRGWEGPDTQYF.